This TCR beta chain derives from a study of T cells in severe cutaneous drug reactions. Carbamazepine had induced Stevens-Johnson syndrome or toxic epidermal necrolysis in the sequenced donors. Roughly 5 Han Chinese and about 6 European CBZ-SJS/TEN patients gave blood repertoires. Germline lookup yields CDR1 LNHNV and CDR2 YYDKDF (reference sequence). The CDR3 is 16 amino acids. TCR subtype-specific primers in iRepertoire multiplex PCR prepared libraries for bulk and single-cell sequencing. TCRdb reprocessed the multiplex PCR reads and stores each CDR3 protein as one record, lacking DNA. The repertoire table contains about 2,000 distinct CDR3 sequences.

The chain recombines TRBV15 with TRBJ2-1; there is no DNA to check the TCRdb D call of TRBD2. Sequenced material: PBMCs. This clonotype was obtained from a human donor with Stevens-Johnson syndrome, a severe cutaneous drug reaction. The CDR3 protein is CATRPSGTSGRSEQFF.